The next 23 T cell receptor beta chains were all read from a single sample in a study of technical replicates of blood from a few donors. Libraries were prepared by immunoSEQ multiplex PCR; TCRdb keeps only in-frame clonotypes and omits some of them. In the table there are some 99,000 clones, about 95% of which are singletons. The sample taken for sequencing was T cells isolated from PBMCs. The receptors come from a human donor in good health.

The chain uses TRBV11-1 and TRBJ2-2, with 8 bases lining up with TRBD2. In germline, CDR1 is SGHAT, CDR2 FQDESV (reference sequence). V lost 10 bases to trimming and J lost 4 bases; unmatched junction nucleotides: 11. The CDR3 consists of 15 residues. Here the CDR3 reads CATKDGGGSTGELFF. Written as DNA, the CDR3 is TGTGCCACCAAGGACGGGGGGGGCTCCACCGGGGAGCTGTTTTTT.

J is TRBJ2-5 and V is TRBV2; the match to TRBD1 covers 11 bases. The germline CDR1 and CDR2 sequences are SNHLY and FYNNEI. This CDR3 is built from 13 residues. After removal of 6 bases from V and 4 bases from J, the junction contained 1 base not matched to a gene. The CDR3 region has the DNA TGTGCCAGCAGAGGGACAGGGGGAGAGACCCAGTACTTC. It translates to CASRGTGGETQYF.

The gene calls are TRBV6-1 and TRBJ2-1; 7 positions agree with TRBD2. Germline V lookup: CDR1 MNHNS, CDR2 SASEGT. With 7 bases clipped from V and 7 bases from J, the junction kept 10 bases outside the gene matches. This CDR3 is built from 14 residues. CDR3 nucleotides: TGTGCCAGCAAGGTTGGCGGGAGAGGGAATGAGCAGTTCTTC. Translated: CASKVGGRGNEQFF.

The chain recombines TRBV5-1 with TRBJ2-5, with 8 bases matching TRBD2. This CDR3 has 16 amino acids. V gave up 1 base and J gave up 1 base; unmatched junction bases: 6. CDR1 and CDR2 (germline): SGHRS, YFSETQ. CDR3 bases: TGCGCCAGCAGCTTGACGGGGGGGATGGTCCAAGAGACCCAGTACTTC. Residues: CASSLTGGMVQETQYF.

The chain recombines TRBV13 with TRBJ2-7; a possible D gene is TRBD2 (6 bases). The CDR3 is made up of 15 amino acids. Germline V gives CDR1 PRHDT, CDR2 FYEKMQ (reference sequence). V lost 4 bases and J 0 bases, leaving 13 bases between the germline ends. The CDR3: CASSSGLPSSYEQYF. CDR3 coding DNA: TGTGCCAGCAGCTCGGGACTTCCTAGCTCCTACGAGCAGTACTTC.

The rearrangement links TRBV19 to TRBJ1-2, with 7 bases that match TRBD1. Germline CDR1 LNHDA, CDR2 SQIVND (reference sequence). This CDR3 region has 13 residues. Trimming cost V 7 bases and J 5 bases; bases outside gene matches: 7. CDR3 sequence (DNA): TGTGCCAGTACCTTATACAGGGGATATGGCTACACCTTC. Its protein product is CASTLYRGYGYTF. Based on the CDR3 plus reference TRBV19 and TRBJ1-2, the full variable domain is DGGITQSPKYLFRKEGQNVTLSCEQNLNHDAMYWYRQDPGQGLRLIYYSQIVNDFQKGDIAEGYSVSREKKESFPLTVTSAQKNPTAFYLCASTLYRGYGYTFGSGTRLTVV.

CDR3 DNA sequence: TGTGCCAGCAGGTCCCCCGGGACAGGGGCCACCGGGGAGCTGTTTTTT. Its translation: CASRSPGTGATGELFF. V usage is TRBV2 and J usage is TRBJ2-2, with 10 positions matching TRBD1. Looked up from germline, CDR1 is SNHLY and CDR2 is FYNNEI. CDR3 size: 16 residues. The junction had 8 bases not matched to a gene; V was cut back by 6 bases and J by 4 bases.

The chain has TRBV23-1 and TRBJ1-4, with 9 bases fitting TRBD1. TRBV23-1 has ORF status, its function being uncertain. V trimming: 8 bases; J trimming: 4 bases; junction bases outside the gene matches: 11. CDR3 length: 16 residues. As DNA, the CDR3 is TGCGCCAGCGGCCCACCTAGGACAGGGGTTAATGAAAAACTGTTTTTT. It yields the protein CASGPPRTGVNEKLFF.

J is TRBJ2-5 and V is TRBV7-9; D gene ambiguous. The CDR3 has 12 residues. The ends were cut back, 5 bases at V and 0 bases at J, with 4 bases in the middle. The V gene's germline CDR1 is SEHNR and CDR2 FQNEAQ (reference sequence). The CDR3 protein is CASSEHQETQYF. CDR3 coding DNA: TGTGCCAGCAGCGAGCACCAAGAGACCCAGTACTTC.

With regard to this clone: This sample also contains other DNA sequences that code for the same CDR3. The chain employs TRBV27 and TRBJ1-1, with D perhaps TRBD1 (6 bases). CDR1 is MNHEY, CDR2 SMNVEV, per germline (reference sequence). The CDR3 sequence is 12 residues long. Trimming left V 2 bases short and J 8 bases short, with 9 bases between. The CDR3 region has the DNA TGTGCCAGCAGTTTAACAGGGTCGGAAGCTTTCTTT. Amino acid sequence: CASSLTGSEAFF.

V and J are TRBV9 and TRBJ1-2; D is undetermined. The CDR3 loop spans 14 amino acids. Trimming left V 4 bases short and J 8 bases short, with 18 bases between. The germline V gene has CDR1 SGDLS and CDR2 YYNGEE. The CDR3 DNA reads as TGTGCCAGCAGCCCCCAAAGCCATTCTAGCGGCTACACCTTC. Translated, it gives CASSPQSHSSGYTF.

The chain joins TRBV9 to TRBJ2-3; D possibly corresponds to TRBD2 (6 bases). Germline-derived CDR1 and CDR2 are SGDLS and YYNGEE. The V end was cut by 9 bases, the J end by 4 bases, with 21 bases between. This CDR3 is 15 amino acids long. The CDR3 loop is CATTPGEGISDTQYF. Here the CDR3 DNA reads TGTGCCACCACCCCGGGAGAGGGGATATCAGATACGCAGTATTTT.

The chain joins TRBV6-1 to TRBJ1-1, with a weak D call TRBD1 (5 bases). V dropped 2 bases and J dropped 7 bases, with 11 bases sitting between them. The germline CDR1 and CDR2 sequences are MNHNS and SASEGT. The CDR3 extends over 13 amino acids. CDR3 nucleotide sequence: TGTGCCAGCAGTGAAACAACAGGAGATGAAGCTTTCTTT. Its protein is CASSETTGDEAFF.

The chain uses TRBV27 and TRBJ2-7; TRBD1 matches 10 bases. Trimming at V came to 6 bases and at J to 1 base, leaving 3 bases not matched to a gene. The CDR3 contains 14 residues. The germline gives CDR1 MNHEY, CDR2 SMNVEV (reference sequence). The CDR3 loop reads CASSPDRGSYEQYF. CDR3 DNA sequence: TGTGCCAGCAGCCCGGACAGGGGGTCCTACGAGCAGTACTTC.

The gene calls are TRBV10-3 and TRBJ2-5; 8 nucleotides line up with TRBD1. Germline CDR1 and CDR2: ENHRY and SYGVKD. The CDR3 extends over 13 amino acids. V lost 6 bases, J lost 4 bases, and 4 bases stayed unmatched. Here the CDR3 reads CAIRIQGVETQYF. For the CDR3, the DNA is TGTGCCATCAGAATACAGGGGGTAGAGACCCAGTACTTC.

The V and J genes are TRBV25-1 and TRBJ2-5, with 8 bases matching TRBD2. The J call may be faulty, since TRBJ2-7 better matches the DNA end. Looked up from germline, CDR1 is MGHDK and CDR2 is SYGVNS. CDR3 size: 13 residues. The CDR3: CASRRGGTGEQYF. The CDR3 DNA reads as TGTGCCAGCCGACGGGGGGGAACAGGCGAGCAGTACTTC.

The gene calls are TRBV6-1 and TRBJ1-3, with D uncertain. Trimming removed 2 bases from V and 0 bases from J, with 8 bases in between. CDR3 length equals 15 residues. Looked up from germline, CDR1 is MNHNS and CDR2 is SASEGT. CDR3 DNA: TGTGCCAGCAGTGAACGGCGGGTCTCTGGAAACACCATATATTTT. Translation gives CASSERRVSGNTIYF.

This chain joins TRBV10-3 and TRBJ2-2; a weak D match, TRBD1 (6 bases). The CDR3 is 14 residues long. Trimming cost V 11 bases and J 7 bases, with 20 bases left between them. Per germline, CDR1 ENHRY and CDR2 SYGVKD. This CDR3 reads CAVERTVKVGELFF. For the CDR3, the DNA is TGTGCCGTCGAGCGGACAGTGAAAGTCGGGGAGCTGTTTTTT.

The rearrangement links TRBV2 to TRBJ2-3, with 13 bases lining up with TRBD2. The germline gives CDR1 SNHLY, CDR2 FYNNEI. Trimming cost V 2 bases and J 5 bases; bases outside gene matches: 7. The CDR3 runs to 17 residues. CDR3 sequence: CASSEKLTSGGKDTQYF. CDR3 nucleotide sequence: TGTGCCAGCAGTGAAAAACTGACTAGCGGGGGGAAAGATACGCAGTATTTT.

This chain links TRBV27 with TRBJ1-2; no clear D. V was clipped by 5 bases and J by 1 base, with 14 bases between them. CDR3 length: 15 amino acids. Germline CDR1 is MNHEY and CDR2 is SMNVEV (reference sequence). The CDR3 coding sequence is TGTGCCAGCAGTGCCTCCCCCGGGAGTAACTATGGCTACACCTTC. Translated: CASSASPGSNYGYTF.

The rearrangement joins TRBV30 to TRBJ1-2; 7 positions agree with TRBD1. The germline V gene encodes CDR1 GTSNPN and CDR2 SVGIG (reference sequence). J was trimmed by 4 bases and V by 5 bases; bases with no gene match: 4. The CDR3 has 12 amino acids. CDR3 amino acids: CAWAGTAYGYTF. In DNA, the CDR3 is TGTGCCTGGGCCGGGACAGCCTATGGCTACACCTTC.

This chain uses TRBV2 with TRBJ2-2; 14 bases are shared with TRBD2. The CDR3 covers 20 residues. Germline-derived CDR1 and CDR2 are SNHLY and FYNNEI. Trimming cost V 7 bases and J 3 bases; bases outside gene matches: 16. CDR3 residues: CASTLTSGRAVRMDTGELFF. The CDR3 nucleotides are TGTGCCAGCACCCTGACTAGCGGGAGGGCCGTGCGTATGGACACCGGGGAGCTGTTTTTT.

V usage is TRBV5-6 and J usage is TRBJ1-2; 8 bases fit TRBD1. The V gene's germline CDR1 is SGHDT and CDR2 YYEEEE. Germline trimming cut 4 bases from V and 5 bases from J; bases unmatched to any gene: 7. This CDR3 region has 14 residues. The chain's CDR3 is CASSRPDRGYGYTF. CDR3 DNA: TGTGCCAGCAGCCGACCAGACAGGGGATATGGCTACACCTTC.